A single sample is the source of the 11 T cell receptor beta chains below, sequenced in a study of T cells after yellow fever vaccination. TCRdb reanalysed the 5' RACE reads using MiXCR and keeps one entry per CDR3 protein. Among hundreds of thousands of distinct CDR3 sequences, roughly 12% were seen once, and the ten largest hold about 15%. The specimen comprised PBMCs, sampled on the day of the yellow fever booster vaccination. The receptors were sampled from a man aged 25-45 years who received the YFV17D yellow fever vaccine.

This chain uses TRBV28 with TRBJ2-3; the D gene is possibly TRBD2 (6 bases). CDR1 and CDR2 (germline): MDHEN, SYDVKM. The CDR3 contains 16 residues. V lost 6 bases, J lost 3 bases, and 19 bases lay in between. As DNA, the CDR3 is TGTGCCAGCAGCCTGGAGGGACGGGCTCTTACAGATACGCAGTATTTT. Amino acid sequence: CASSLEGRALTDTQYF.

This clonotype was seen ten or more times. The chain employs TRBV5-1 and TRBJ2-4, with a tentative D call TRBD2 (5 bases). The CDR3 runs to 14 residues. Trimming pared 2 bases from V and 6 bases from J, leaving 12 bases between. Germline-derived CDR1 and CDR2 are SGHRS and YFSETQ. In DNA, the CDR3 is TGCGCCAGCAGCTTTGGCCCAGGAGGAAACATTCAGTACTTC. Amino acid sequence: CASSFGPGGNIQYF.

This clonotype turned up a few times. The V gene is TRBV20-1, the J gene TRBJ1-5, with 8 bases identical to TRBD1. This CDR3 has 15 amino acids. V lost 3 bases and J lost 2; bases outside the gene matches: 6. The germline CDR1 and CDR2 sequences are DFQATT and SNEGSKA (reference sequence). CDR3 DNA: TGCAGTGCTAGCCCAGGGGGCAGTGGCAATCAGCCCCAGCATTTT. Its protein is CSASPGGSGNQPQHF.

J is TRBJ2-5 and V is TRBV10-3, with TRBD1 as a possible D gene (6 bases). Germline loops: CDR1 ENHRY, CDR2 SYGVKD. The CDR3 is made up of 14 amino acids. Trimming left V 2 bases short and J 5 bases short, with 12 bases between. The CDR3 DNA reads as TGTGCCATCAGTGAGGGCAGGGGATGGGAGACCCAGTACTTC. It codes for CAISEGRGWETQYF.

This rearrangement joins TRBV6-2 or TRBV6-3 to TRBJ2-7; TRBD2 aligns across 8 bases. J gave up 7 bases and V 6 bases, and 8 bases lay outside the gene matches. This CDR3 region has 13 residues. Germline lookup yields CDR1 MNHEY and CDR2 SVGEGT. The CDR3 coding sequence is TGTGCCAGCAGAAAGAGCGGGAGTGGGGAGCAGTACTTC. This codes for CASRKSGSGEQYF.

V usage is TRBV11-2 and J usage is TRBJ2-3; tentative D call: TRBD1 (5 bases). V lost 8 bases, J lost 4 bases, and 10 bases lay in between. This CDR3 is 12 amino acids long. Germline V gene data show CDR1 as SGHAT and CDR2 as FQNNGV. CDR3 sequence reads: CASGRAADTQYF. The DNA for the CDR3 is TGTGCCAGCGGCAGGGCGGCAGATACGCAGTATTTT. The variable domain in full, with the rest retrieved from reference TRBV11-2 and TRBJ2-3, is EAGVAQSPRYKIIEKRQSVAFWCNPISGHATLYWYQQILGQGPKLLIQFQNNGVVDDSQLPKDRFSAERLKGVDSTLKIQPAKLEDSAVYLCASGRAADTQYFGPGTRLTVL.

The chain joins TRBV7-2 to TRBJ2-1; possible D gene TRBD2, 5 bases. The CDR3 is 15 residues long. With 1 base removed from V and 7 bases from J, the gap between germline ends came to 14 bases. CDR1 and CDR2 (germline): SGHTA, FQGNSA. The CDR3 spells CASSLGRGPGNEQFF. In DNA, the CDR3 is TGTGCCAGCAGCTTAGGCCGTGGCCCGGGGAATGAGCAGTTCTTC.

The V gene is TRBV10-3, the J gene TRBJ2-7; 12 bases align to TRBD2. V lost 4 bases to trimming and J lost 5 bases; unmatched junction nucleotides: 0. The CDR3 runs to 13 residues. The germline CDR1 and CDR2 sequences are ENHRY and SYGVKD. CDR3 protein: CAISGLAGDEQYF. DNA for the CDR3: TGTGCCATCAGTGGACTAGCGGGGGACGAGCAGTACTTC.

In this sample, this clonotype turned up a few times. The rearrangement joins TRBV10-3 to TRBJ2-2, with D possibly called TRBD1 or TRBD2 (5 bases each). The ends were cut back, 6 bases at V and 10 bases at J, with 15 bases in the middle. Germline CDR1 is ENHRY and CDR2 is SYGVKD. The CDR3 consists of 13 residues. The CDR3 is CAISGTAVEELFF. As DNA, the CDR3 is TGTGCCATCAGCGGGACCGCCGTCGAGGAGCTGTTTTTT.

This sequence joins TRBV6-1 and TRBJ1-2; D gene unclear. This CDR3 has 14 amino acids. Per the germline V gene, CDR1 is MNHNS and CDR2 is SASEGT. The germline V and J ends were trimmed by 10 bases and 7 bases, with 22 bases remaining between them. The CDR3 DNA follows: TGTGCCACCAATATGATCCCGCTTGGGATTGGCTACACCTTC. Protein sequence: CATNMIPLGIGYTF.

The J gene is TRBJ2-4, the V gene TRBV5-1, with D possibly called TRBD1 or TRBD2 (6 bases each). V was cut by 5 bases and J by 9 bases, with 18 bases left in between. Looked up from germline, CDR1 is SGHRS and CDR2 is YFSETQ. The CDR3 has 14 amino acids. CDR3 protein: CASSPGGPEGIQYF. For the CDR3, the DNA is TGCGCCAGCAGTCCCGGGGGCCCGGAGGGCATTCAGTACTTC.